One sample yielded the 7 T cell receptor beta chains listed below, sequenced in a study of shared clonotypes between healthy human individuals. TCRdb's copy holds only in-frame clones and misses some; the assay was immunoSEQ multiplex PCR. The profile covers approximately 1.1 million clones, with approximately 78% appearing a single time and 0.52% taken by the ten largest. The sequencing sample was made of memory CD4+ T cells from PBMCs. The sample's subset: CD45RA-negative fraction. The source is a man between 18 and 35 years old in good health. Some clones in this sample may be carry-over from other donors' samples.

This chain links TRBV7-2 with TRBJ2-7, with 8 positions matching TRBD2. The CDR3 runs 16 residues. With 0 bases clipped from V and 3 bases from J, the junction kept 7 bases outside the gene matches. Germline lookup yields CDR1 SGHTA and CDR2 FQGNSA. The CDR3 sequence: CASSLAPPTSGYEQYF. CDR3 bases: TGTGCCAGCAGCTTAGCACCCCCAACTAGCGGCTACGAGCAGTACTTC.

This chain uses TRBV5-1 with TRBJ2-5; TRBD1 matches at 10 bases. The CDR3 consists of 15 residues. V was pared by 1 base and J by 4 bases, with 4 bases of the junction left unmatched. Germline V lookup: CDR1 SGHRS, CDR2 YFSETQ. CDR3 in DNA: TGCGCCAGCAGCTTGACCGGGACAGGGGCAGAGACCCAGTACTTC. Residues: CASSLTGTGAETQYF.

The J gene is TRBJ1-1, the V gene TRBV7-9; a weak D match, TRBD1 (5 bases). Trimming removed 5 bases from V and 1 base from J, with 11 bases in between. The CDR3 contains 14 residues. Germline V lookup: CDR1 SEHNR, CDR2 FQNEAQ (reference sequence). The CDR3 sequence is CASSPWGRNTEAFF. Written as DNA, the CDR3 is TGTGCCAGCAGCCCCTGGGGCCGGAACACTGAAGCTTTCTTT. The entire variable domain, with the rest obtained from reference TRBV7-9 and TRBJ1-1, is as follows: DTGVSQNPRHKITKRGQNVTFRCDPISEHNRLYWYRQTLGQGPEFLTYFQNEAQLEKSRLLSDRFSAERPKGSFSTLEIQRTEQGDSAMYLCASSPWGRNTEAFFGQGTRLTVV.

The V gene is TRBV28, the J gene TRBJ2-1, with D uncertain. Trimming left V 5 bases short and J 9 bases short, with 8 bases between. Germline-derived CDR1 and CDR2 are MDHEN and SYDVKM. The CDR3 runs 11 residues. The CDR3 DNA is TGTGCCAGCAGTGCGAGCCGTGAGCAGTTCTTC. As protein: CASSASREQFF. The full variable domain, in which reference TRBV28 and TRBJ2-1 provide the parts outside the CDR3, is DVKVTQSSRYLVKRTGEKVFLECVQDMDHENMFWYRQDPGLGLRLIYFSYDVKMKEKGDIPEGYSVSREKKERFSLILESASTNQTSMYLCASSASREQFFGPGTRLTVL.

V is TRBV5-1 and J is TRBJ1-1; D is perhaps TRBD1 (5 bases). Germline values: CDR1 SGHRS, CDR2 YFSETQ. CDR3 length: 15 amino acids. Trimming took off 1 base at V and 4 bases at J, with 14 bases between the two ends. The CDR3 here is CASSLSLRVGTEAFF. The CDR3 DNA reads as TGCGCCAGCAGCTTGAGTCTCAGGGTGGGCACTGAAGCTTTCTTT.

This clone came up many times. The chain couples TRBV27 to TRBJ2-3, with D perhaps TRBD2 (6 bases). The CDR3 extends over 16 amino acids. The V end was cut by 3 bases, the J end by 2 bases, with 15 bases between. Germline CDR1 is MNHEY and CDR2 is SMNVEV (reference sequence). CDR3 residues: CASSLGGDPYTDTQYF. The CDR3 nucleotides are TGTGCCAGCAGTTTGGGGGGAGACCCTTACACAGATACGCAGTATTTT.

The chain couples TRBV15 to TRBJ1-4, with D maybe TRBD1 (6 bases). The germline gives CDR1 LNHNV, CDR2 YYDKDF (reference sequence). Trimming took off 3 bases at V and 7 bases at J, with 24 bases between the two ends. There are 18 residues in the CDR3. In nucleotides, the CDR3 is TGTGCCACCAGCAGGGGAAAGGGAACGACAGGCGGCGGTGAAAAACTGTTTTTT. It specifies CATSRGKGTTGGGEKLFF.